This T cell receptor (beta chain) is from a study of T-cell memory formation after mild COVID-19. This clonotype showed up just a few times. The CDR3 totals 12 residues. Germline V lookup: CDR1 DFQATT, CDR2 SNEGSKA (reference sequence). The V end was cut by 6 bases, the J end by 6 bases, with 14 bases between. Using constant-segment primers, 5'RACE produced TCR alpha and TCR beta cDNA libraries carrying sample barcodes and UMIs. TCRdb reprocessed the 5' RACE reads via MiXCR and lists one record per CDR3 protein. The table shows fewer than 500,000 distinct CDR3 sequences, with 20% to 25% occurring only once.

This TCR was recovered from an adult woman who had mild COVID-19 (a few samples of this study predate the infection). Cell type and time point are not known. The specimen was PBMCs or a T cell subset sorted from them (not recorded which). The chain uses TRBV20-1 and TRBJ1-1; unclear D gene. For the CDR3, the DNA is TGCAGTGCAACCTCCGGAGAAGCTGAAGCTTTCTTT. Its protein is CSATSGEAEAFF.